The present T cell receptor beta chain was sequenced within a study of cytotoxic CD8 clonotypes in ibrutinib-treated CLL. The protocol was immunoSEQ multiplex PCR, while the TCRdb copy is restricted to in-frame clones and leaves out a portion. The sample includes about 60,000 clones, 50% to 70% of them seen just once. With 0 bases removed from V and 7 bases from J, the gap between germline ends came to 10 bases. The germline V gene encodes CDR1 SGHRS and CDR2 YFSETQ. The CDR3 loop spans 13 amino acids. The sequencing used PBMCs, collected after 24 months of ibrutinib treatment. The chain links TRBV5-1 to TRBJ1-2, with a weak D call TRBD1 (6 bases). This TCR derives from a human donor with chronic lymphocytic leukemia. The CDR3, as DNA: TGCGCCAGCAGCTTGGGGACAGTAGGTGGCTACACCTTC. Translating it yields CASSLGTVGGYTF.